Listed below are T cell receptor beta chains from one sample, sequenced in a study of Ad26.COV2.S vaccination and SARS-CoV-2 variants. The table came from immunoSEQ multiplex PCR; TCRdb's copy has only in-frame clones and leaves some out. The sample records a few hundred thousand clones, 87% being singletons. Sample: peripheral blood, taken in a trial of Ad26.COV2.S vaccine versus placebo. These receptors were obtained from a person between 18 and 60 years old who received the Ad26.COV2.S COVID-19 vaccine or a placebo. The CDR3 runs from the conserved cysteine through the conserved F or W. The D gene is left open where the match is weak. Some rows have no size entry. The others give once, few or many, or a class for an expanded clone.

D: NA; size: NA; J: TRBJ2-7; V: TRBV5-5; DNA: TGTGCCAGCAGCTTGGCAGGGGTCACCTACGAGCAGTACTTC; CDR3: CASSLAGVTYEQYF
D: NA; size: once; J: TRBJ2-7; V: TRBV6-5; DNA: TGTGCCAGCAGACACGGGACAAAGAGGGACGAGCAGTACTTC; CDR3: CASRHGTKRDEQYF
D: NA; size: NA; J: TRBJ1-5; V: TRBV3-1/TRBV3-2; DNA: TGTGCCAGCAGCCAAGACTTAAATCAGCCCCAGCATTTT; CDR3: CASSQDLNQPQHF
D: NA; size: NA; J: TRBJ2-7; V: TRBV21-1; DNA: TGTGCCAGCAGCAAAAGGGGCCAGGGCGGGACTAGCTACGAGCAGTACTTC; CDR3: CASSKRGQGGTSYEQYF
D: NA; size: NA; J: TRBJ2-2; V: TRBV10-3; DNA: TGTGCCTCCTCAGGCCTCGATGCCGGGGAGCTGTTTTTT; CDR3: CASSGLDAGELFF
D: NA; size: few; J: TRBJ1-6; V: TRBV28; DNA: TGTGCCAGCAGTTTAGGGCACCGAGGGAGCTCCTATAATTCACCCCTCCACTTT; CDR3: CASSLGHRGSSYNSPLHF
D: NA; size: NA; J: TRBJ2-1; V: TRBV10-3; DNA: TGTGCCATCAGTGAGTCTAGAGGGCGGGGCGCCTACAATGAGCAGTTCTTC; CDR3: CAISESRGRGAYNEQFF
D: TRBD1; size: NA; J: TRBJ1-6; V: TRBV6-5; DNA: TGTGCCAGCAGTTACGGGGACAGGGGGAGGAATTCACCCCTCCACTTT; CDR3: CASSYGDRGRNSPLHF
D: NA; size: few; J: TRBJ1-1; V: TRBV11-3; DNA: TGTGCCAGCAGCTTAACAGGGCGGACTGAAGCTTTCTTT; CDR3: CASSLTGRTEAFF
D: NA; size: NA; J: TRBJ1-1; V: TRBV11-2; DNA: TGTGCCAGCAGCAAAGCACAACCCCCTGAAGCTTTCTTT; CDR3: CASSKAQPPEAFF
D: TRBD1; size: NA; J: TRBJ2-3; V: TRBV7-3; DNA: TGTGCCAGCAGCTTAACGCAAACCCAGGGGGCAATCCAGTATTTT; CDR3: CASSLTQTQGAIQYF
D: NA; size: NA; J: TRBJ2-2; V: TRBV7-3; DNA: TGTGCCAGCAGCTTGGGTGGGACCGGGGAGCTGTTTTTT; CDR3: CASSLGGTGELFF
D: TRBD1; size: once; J: TRBJ2-6; V: TRBV7-3; DNA: TGTGCCAGCAGCTCGACGAGGGGGCCTGGGGCCAACGTCCTGACTTTC; CDR3: CASSSTRGPGANVLTF
D: TRBD1; size: NA; J: TRBJ1-4; V: TRBV6-4; DNA: TGTGCCAGCAGCCGGGACAGGGGCGAAAAACTGTTTTTT; CDR3: CASSRDRGEKLFF
D: NA; size: NA; J: TRBJ2-3; V: TRBV30; DNA: TGTGCCTCTTCCCGGGAGTACGCAGATACGCAGTATTTT; CDR3: CASSREYADTQYF
D: TRBD1; size: NA; J: TRBJ1-5; V: TRBV6-4; DNA: TGTGCCAGCACCGGAAGGGACAGACATAGCAATCAGCCCCAGCATTTT; CDR3: CASTGRDRHSNQPQHF
D: NA; size: NA; J: TRBJ2-7; V: TRBV4-1; DNA: TGCGCCAGCAGCCAAGCAGGGGCGGCTTTTTCGACCTACGAGCAGTACTTC; CDR3: CASSQAGAAFSTYEQYF
D: NA; size: NA; J: TRBJ1-2; V: TRBV7-9; DNA: TGTGCCAGCAGCTTAGGTAACAGTGCTTCCTATGGCTACACCTTC; CDR3: CASSLGNSASYGYTF
D: NA; size: NA; J: TRBJ1-3; V: TRBV7-9; DNA: TGTGCCAGCAGCCACTCCCGCAGGGCGGGAAACACCATATATTTT; CDR3: CASSHSRRAGNTIYF
D: NA; size: NA; J: TRBJ2-7; V: TRBV6-5; DNA: TGTGCCAGCAGCCCACGGCCGGCCTACGAGCAGTACTTC; CDR3: CASSPRPAYEQYF
D: NA; size: NA; J: TRBJ2-5; V: TRBV6-1; DNA: TGTGCCAGCAGTGACAGTATAAGCCAAGAGACCCAGTACTTC; CDR3: CASSDSISQETQYF
D: TRBD1; size: once; J: TRBJ1-1; V: TRBV25-1; DNA: TGTGCCAGCAGCGCCCCGGGACAGGGGAACACTGAAGCTTTCTTT; CDR3: CASSAPGQGNTEAFF